This T cell receptor beta chain was recovered during a study of shared clonotypes between healthy human individuals. Study-wide context: The plates for each donor numbered three CD4 naive, three CD4 memory, two CD8 naive and one CD8 memory. General study results and limits: Clonotypes not shared had lower generation probabilities than those common to all four donors. When naive CD4 clonotypes were compared across a few donors, about 4.8% were shared.

On this clone itself: Its antigen is still unknown.

TCRdb's copy holds only in-frame clones and misses some; the assay was immunoSEQ multiplex PCR. The sample has 2 million to 2.5 million clones, over 90% seen once. Per germline, CDR1 SGHVS and CDR2 FNYEAQ. The CDR3 runs 16 residues. V was pared by 5 bases and J by 0 bases, with 14 bases between. Division of CD4+ cells produced a CD45RA+ naive subset and a CD45RA-negative memory subset. The chain is built from TRBV7-6 and TRBJ1-3, with a tentative D call TRBD1 (5 bases). This receptor was taken from a man aged 18 to 30 in good health. Some clones in this sample may be carry-over from other donors' samples. What was sequenced was naive CD4+ T cells from PBMCs. Sample subset: CD45RA+ positively selected. The CDR3 nucleotides are TGTGCCAGCAGCCCATGGGGCGCGAGCTCTGGAAACACCATATATTTT. The encoded protein is CASSPWGASSGNTIYF.